This T cell receptor beta chain was profiled in a study of blood T cell repertoires in COVID-19. TCRdb keeps only in-frame clones here, not all; method: immunoSEQ multiplex PCR. Among 200,000 to 300,000 clones listed, 86% were seen once. This CDR3 spans 15 amino acids. The germline V gene encodes CDR1 SGDLS and CDR2 YYNGEE. V shed 3 bases and J 3 bases; nucleotides not matched to a gene: 6. This receptor was identified in a man aged 25-45 years with active or convalescent COVID-19. Source material: peripheral blood. The genes are TRBV9 and TRBJ1-5; 7 nucleotides line up with TRBD1. The CDR3 reads CASSAGDRPNQPQHF. CDR3 nucleotides: TGTGCCAGCAGCGCCGGGGACAGACCCAATCAGCCCCAGCATTTT. Full variable domain (outside the CDR3, taken from reference TRBV9 and TRBJ1-5): DSGVTQTPKHLITATGQRVTLRCSPRSGDLSVYWYQQSLDQGLQFLIQYYNGEERAKGNILERFSAQQFPDLHSELNLSSLELGDSALYFCASSAGDRPNQPQHFGDGTRLSIL.